The 21 T cell receptor beta chains reported below all come from one sample, sequenced in a study of T cell changes during pregnancy in multiple sclerosis. Method: immunoSEQ multiplex PCR; TCRdb's copy keeps in-frame clones and lacks some. The table lists about 60,000 clones, less than 95% of them singletons. The sequences come from peripheral blood, collected in the second trimester of pregnancy. Source of these receptors: a female donor in good health, enrolled as a control in a pregnancy study.

The chain couples TRBV7-9 to TRBJ1-2; D perhaps matches TRBD1 (6 bases). The CDR3 spans 15 residues. Germline V lookup: CDR1 SEHNR, CDR2 FQNEAQ (reference sequence). V dropped 8 bases and J dropped 0 bases, with 16 bases sitting between them. The CDR3, as DNA: TGTGCCAGCGACCCTGGACAGCTTGCTAACTATGGCTACACCTTC. Its protein is CASDPGQLANYGYTF.

The rearrangement joins TRBV5-1 to TRBJ2-7, with 7 positions matching TRBD2. Germline trimming cut 7 bases from V and 6 bases from J; bases unmatched to any gene: 7. Germline values: CDR1 SGHRS, CDR2 YFSETQ. The CDR3 contains 12 residues. In DNA, the CDR3 is TGCGCCAGCGGGTTAGGGAGGGGCGAGCAGTACTTC. As protein: CASGLGRGEQYF.

V gene TRBV28 combines with J gene TRBJ1-2; 7 nucleotides agree with TRBD1. The trim removed 3 bases at V and 9 bases at J, leaving 4 bases unmatched. This CDR3 contains 12 residues. CDR1 is MDHEN and CDR2 is SYDVKM in the germline V gene. This CDR3 is CASSFGTESYTF. The CDR3 nucleotides are TGTGCCAGCAGTTTCGGGACAGAGAGCTACACCTTC.

The J gene is TRBJ2-1, the V gene TRBV2, with D tentatively TRBD2 (5 bases). The CDR3 is 15 amino acids. V gave up 1 base and J gave up 7 bases, with 14 bases separating them. CDR1 and CDR2 (germline): SNHLY, FYNNEI. The CDR3 DNA reads TGTGCCAGCAGTGAAGGACACCGAACGGGGAATGAGCAGTTCTTC. Protein product: CASSEGHRTGNEQFF.

The chain couples TRBV5-4 to TRBJ1-1; the D gene is possibly TRBD1 (5 bases). The V gene's germline CDR1 is SGHNT and CDR2 YYREEE (reference sequence). The CDR3 totals 14 residues. V was cut by 2 bases and J by 6 bases, with 14 bases left in between. The CDR3 loop is CASSFLGAGAEAFF. DNA for the CDR3: TGTGCCAGCAGCTTTCTTGGGGCTGGCGCTGAAGCTTTCTTT.

V is TRBV7-2 and J is TRBJ2-5; TRBD2 might be the D (5 bases). Trimming removed 2 bases from V and 5 bases from J, with 18 bases in between. This CDR3 contains 16 residues. Germline V CDR1 and CDR2: SGHTA, FQGNSA. CDR3 region: CASSLNGMRVGETQYF. The CDR3 nucleotides read TGTGCCAGCAGCTTAAATGGGATGAGGGTCGGGGAGACCCAGTACTTC.

This chain links TRBV13 with TRBJ2-3; 9 bases match TRBD2. V lost 5 bases, J lost 1 base, and 4 bases stayed unmatched. The CDR3 length is 15 residues. Germline CDR1 reads PRHDT; CDR2 reads FYEKMQ (reference sequence). The CDR3 nucleotides are TGTGCCAGCAGCGGGCGACTAGCGGGCACAGATACGCAGTATTTT. Residues: CASSGRLAGTDTQYF.

The rearrangement joins TRBV4-1 to TRBJ1-4, with 7 positions matching TRBD1. V was pared by 2 bases and J by 0 bases, with 9 bases of the junction left unmatched. The CDR3 has 18 residues. Germline CDR1 and CDR2: MGHRA and YSYEKL. The CDR3 sequence is CASSQIRGTSPTNEKLFF. The CDR3 DNA is TGCGCCAGCAGCCAAATCAGGGGGACCTCTCCAACTAATGAAAAACTGTTTTTT.

V gene TRBV19 combines with J gene TRBJ2-7, with 9 bases that match TRBD2. Germline CDR1 and CDR2: LNHDA and SQIVND (reference sequence). The trim removed 5 bases at V and 0 bases at J, leaving 8 bases unmatched. CDR3 length: 16 residues. CDR3: CASSVRLAGNSYEQYF. The DNA of the CDR3 is TGTGCCAGTAGTGTTCGCCTAGCGGGAAACTCCTACGAGCAGTACTTC.

The chain couples TRBV19 to TRBJ1-2; D may be TRBD1 (5 bases). V was pared by 10 bases and J by 4 bases, with 16 bases between. CDR3 length equals 13 residues. Germline-derived CDR1 and CDR2 are LNHDA and SQIVND (reference sequence). The CDR3 DNA is TGTGCCATCAGCCGAACAGGAGTCTATGGCTACACCTTC. Residues: CAISRTGVYGYTF. Full variable domain (outside the CDR3, taken from reference TRBV19 and TRBJ1-2): DGGITQSPKYLFRKEGQNVTLSCEQNLNHDAMYWYRQDPGQGLRLIYYSQIVNDFQKGDIAEGYSVSREKKESFPLTVTSAQKNPTAFYLCAISRTGVYGYTFGSGTRLTVV.

The rearrangement links TRBV25-1 to TRBJ1-1; TRBD1 might be the D (6 bases). V lost 3 bases and J lost 10, with 12 bases in between. Germline CDR1 and CDR2: MGHDK and SYGVNS. The CDR3 covers 12 residues. CDR3 DNA sequence: TGTGCCAGCAGTGAGGGGGGGGCGATAGCTTTCTTT. Translated: CASSEGGAIAFF.

The chain employs TRBV4-2 and TRBJ2-7; a possible D gene is TRBD2 (5 bases). V was clipped by 0 bases and J by 2 bases, with 26 bases between them. Germline V gives CDR1 LGHNA, CDR2 YNFKEQ. The CDR3 runs to 20 residues. The CDR3 coding sequence is TGTGCCAGCAGCCAAGAAGCAGATTCGTATCCTCAGCGGAGTCCCTACGAGCAGTACTTC. It codes for CASSQEADSYPQRSPYEQYF.

This clone was observed a single time. The CDR3 here is CASSVASGSGYTF. The CDR3 bases are TGTGCCAGCAGCGTAGCATCGGGGTCCGGCTACACCTTC. The chain carries TRBV9 and TRBJ1-2, with D unresolved. The CDR3 extends over 13 amino acids. With 0 bases removed from V and 8 bases from J, the gap between germline ends came to 11 bases. Germline values: CDR1 SGDLS, CDR2 YYNGEE.

J is TRBJ2-5 and V is TRBV5-6; TRBD1 is a possible D gene (6 bases). V lost 5 bases to trimming and J lost 5 bases, with 13 bases between them. This CDR3 has 13 amino acids. In germline, CDR1 is SGHDT, CDR2 YYEEEE. The CDR3 nucleotides read TGTGCCAGCAGTTCAGGGGTCCACGAGACCCAGTACTTC. This translates into CASSSGVHETQYF. The full variable domain, completed using reference TRBV5-6 and TRBJ2-5, is DAGVTQSPTHLIKTRGQQVTLRCSPKSGHDTVSWYQQALGQGPQFIFQYYEEEERQRGNFPDRFSGHQFPNYSSELNVNALLLGDSALYLCASSSGVHETQYFGPGTRLLVL.

V usage is TRBV6-6 and J usage is TRBJ1-3; possible D gene TRBD1, 5 bases. V was pared by 6 bases and J by 2 bases, with 17 bases between. The CDR3 covers 16 residues. Germline CDR1 is MNHNY and CDR2 is SVGAGI (reference sequence). The CDR3 sequence is CASSLTSGSPGNTIYF. CDR3 in DNA: TGTGCCAGCAGCTTAACATCAGGGTCTCCTGGAAACACCATATATTTT.

The chain recombines TRBV2 with TRBJ2-7; weak D call: TRBD1 (5 bases). Trimming shortened V by 2 bases and J by 5 bases, and 10 bases separated the two germline ends. The germline CDR1 and CDR2 sequences are SNHLY and FYNNEI. CDR3 length equals 13 residues. CDR3 sequence reads: CASSETRANEQYF. CDR3 in DNA: TGTGCCAGCAGTGAAACCAGGGCCAACGAGCAGTACTTC.

The gene calls are TRBV7-2 and TRBJ2-1; D not certain. V was cut by 0 bases and J by 3 bases, with 6 bases left in between. This CDR3 has 14 amino acids. Germline V gene sequence: CDR1 SGHTA, CDR2 FQGNSA. In DNA form, the CDR3 reads TGTGCCAGCAGCTTAGCCGGTAGCTACAATGAGCAGTTCTTC. Its translation is CASSLAGSYNEQFF.

In nucleotides, the CDR3 is TGTGCCTGGACCCCCGGAGGCGGGGGGTCCGGAGATACGCAGTATTTT. Translation: CAWTPGGGGSGDTQYF. The V gene is TRBV30, the J gene TRBJ2-3; 8 bases are shared with TRBD2. Germline trimming cut 4 bases from V and 5 bases from J; bases unmatched to any gene: 14. The CDR3 totals 16 residues. Germline CDR1 GTSNPN, CDR2 SVGIG (reference sequence). Complete variable domain (other parts from reference TRBV30 and TRBJ2-3): SQTIHQWPATLVQPVGSPLSLECTVEGTSNPNLYWYRQAAGRGLQLLFYSVGIGQISSEVPQNLSASRPQDRQFILSSKKLLLSDSGFYLCAWTPGGGGSGDTQYFGPGTRLTVL.

This clone was detected a few times. This chain connects TRBV27 to TRBJ2-3; 7 positions agree with TRBD2. J lost 4 bases, V lost 11 bases, and 12 bases had no gene match. The CDR3 has 14 residues. Per the germline V gene, CDR1 is MNHEY and CDR2 is SMNVEV (reference sequence). The CDR3 is CAASRGGLSDTQYF. The CDR3, as DNA: TGTGCCGCCTCAAGGGGAGGGCTCTCAGATACGCAGTATTTT.

This rearrangement joins TRBV9 to TRBJ2-7, with D tentatively TRBD1 (6 bases). The V end was cut by 3 bases, the J end by 12 bases, with 13 bases between. In germline, CDR1 is SGDLS, CDR2 YYNGEE. This CDR3 spans 11 amino acids. The CDR3 is CASSAPGHLYF. DNA for the CDR3: TGTGCCAGCAGCGCGCCGGGACACCTGTACTTC.

This clone was recorded many times. The CDR3 DNA sequence: TGTGCCAGCACCTCAACAGGGGGCAGAAATAATGAGCAGTTCTTC. Amino acid sequence: CASTSTGGRNNEQFF. The V call is TRBV7-9, the J call TRBJ2-1; 9 positions agree with TRBD1. V lost 7 bases and J lost 7; bases outside the gene matches: 11. The CDR3 extends over 15 amino acids. The germline CDR1 and CDR2 sequences are SEHNR and FQNEAQ (reference sequence).